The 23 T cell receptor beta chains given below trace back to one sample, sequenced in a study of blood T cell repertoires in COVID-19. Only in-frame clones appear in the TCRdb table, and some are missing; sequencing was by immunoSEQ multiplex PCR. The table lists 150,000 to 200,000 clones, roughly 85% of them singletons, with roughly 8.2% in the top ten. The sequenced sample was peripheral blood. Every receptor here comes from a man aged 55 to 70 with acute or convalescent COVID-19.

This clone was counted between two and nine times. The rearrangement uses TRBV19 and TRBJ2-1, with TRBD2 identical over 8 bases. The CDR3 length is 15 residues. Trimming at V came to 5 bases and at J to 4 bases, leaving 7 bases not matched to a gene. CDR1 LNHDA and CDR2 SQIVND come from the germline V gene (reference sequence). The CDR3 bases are TGTGCCAGTAGTGCTACGGGAGGGGGGTACAATGAGCAGTTCTTC. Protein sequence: CASSATGGGYNEQFF. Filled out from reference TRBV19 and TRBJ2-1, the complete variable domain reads DGGITQSPKYLFRKEGQNVTLSCEQNLNHDAMYWYRQDPGQGLRLIYYSQIVNDFQKGDIAEGYSVSREKKESFPLTVTSAQKNPTAFYLCASSATGGGYNEQFFGPGTRLTVL.

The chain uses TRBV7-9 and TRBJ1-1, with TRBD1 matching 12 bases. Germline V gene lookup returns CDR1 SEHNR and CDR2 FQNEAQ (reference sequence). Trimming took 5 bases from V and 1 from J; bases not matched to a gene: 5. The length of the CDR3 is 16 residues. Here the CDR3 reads CASSTGTGGWNTEAFF. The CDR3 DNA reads TGTGCCAGCAGCACCGGGACAGGGGGCTGGAACACTGAAGCTTTCTTT.

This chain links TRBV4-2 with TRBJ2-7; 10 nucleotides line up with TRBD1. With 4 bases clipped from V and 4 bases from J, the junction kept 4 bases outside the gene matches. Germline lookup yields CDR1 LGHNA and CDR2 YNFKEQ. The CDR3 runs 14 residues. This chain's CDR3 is CASSLGTGAYEQYF. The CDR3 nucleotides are TGTGCCAGCAGCCTCGGGACAGGGGCTTACGAGCAGTACTTC.

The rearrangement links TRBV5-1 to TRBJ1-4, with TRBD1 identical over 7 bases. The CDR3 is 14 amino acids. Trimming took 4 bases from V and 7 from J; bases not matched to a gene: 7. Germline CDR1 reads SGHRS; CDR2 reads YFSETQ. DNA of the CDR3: TGCGCCAGCAGCACGGGACAGCAGGCTGAAAAACTGTTTTTT. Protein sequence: CASSTGQQAEKLFF.

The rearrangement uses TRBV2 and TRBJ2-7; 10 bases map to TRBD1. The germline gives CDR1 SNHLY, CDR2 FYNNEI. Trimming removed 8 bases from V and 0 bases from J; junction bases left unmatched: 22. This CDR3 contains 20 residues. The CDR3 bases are TGTGCCAGCCGCAGCGGACAGGGGGGACAGGGGCCAAAAAGCTCCTACGAGCAGTACTTC. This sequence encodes CASRSGQGGQGPKSSYEQYF.

CDR3 protein: CASSLWTGSNEKLFF. The CDR3 bases are TGCGCCAGCAGCTTATGGACAGGTTCTAATGAAAAACTGTTTTTT. The V call is TRBV5-1, the J call TRBJ1-4; 7 positions agree with TRBD1. Losses at the gene ends were 2 bases for V and 3 bases for J; bases not matched to a gene: 4. This CDR3 contains 15 residues. CDR1 is SGHRS, CDR2 YFSETQ, per germline. Drawing the rest from reference TRBV5-1 and TRBJ1-4, the complete variable domain is KAGVTQTPRYLIKTRGQQVTLSCSPISGHRSVSWYQQTPGQGLQFLFEYFSETQRNKGNFPGRFSGRQFSNSRSEMNVSTLELGDSALYLCASSLWTGSNEKLFFGSGTQLSVL.

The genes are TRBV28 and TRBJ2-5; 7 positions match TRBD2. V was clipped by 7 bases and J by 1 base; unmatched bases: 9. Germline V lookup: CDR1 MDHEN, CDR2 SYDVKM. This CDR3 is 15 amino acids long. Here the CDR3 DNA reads TGTGCCAGCACCCCTCCCGGGAGGCTCCAAGAGACCCAGTACTTC. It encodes CASTPPGRLQETQYF.

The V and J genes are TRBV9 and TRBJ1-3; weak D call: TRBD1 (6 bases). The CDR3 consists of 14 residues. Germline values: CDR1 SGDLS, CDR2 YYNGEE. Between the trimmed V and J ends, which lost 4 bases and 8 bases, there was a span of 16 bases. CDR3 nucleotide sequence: TGTGCCAGCAGCCCCGGGGGGCAGGGACACACCATATATTTT. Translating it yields CASSPGGQGHTIYF.

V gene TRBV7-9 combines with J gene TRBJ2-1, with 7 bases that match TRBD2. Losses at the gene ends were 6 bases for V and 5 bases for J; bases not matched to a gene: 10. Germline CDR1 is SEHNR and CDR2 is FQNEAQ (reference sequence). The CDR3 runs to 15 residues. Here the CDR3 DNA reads TGTGCCAGCAGTCCCATCGGGACTACCGACAATGAGCAGTTCTTC. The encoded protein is CASSPIGTTDNEQFF. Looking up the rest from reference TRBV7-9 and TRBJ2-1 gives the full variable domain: DTGVSQNPRHKITKRGQNVTFRCDPISEHNRLYWYRQTLGQGPEFLTYFQNEAQLEKSRLLSDRFSAERPKGSFSTLEIQRTEQGDSAMYLCASSPIGTTDNEQFFGPGTRLTVL.

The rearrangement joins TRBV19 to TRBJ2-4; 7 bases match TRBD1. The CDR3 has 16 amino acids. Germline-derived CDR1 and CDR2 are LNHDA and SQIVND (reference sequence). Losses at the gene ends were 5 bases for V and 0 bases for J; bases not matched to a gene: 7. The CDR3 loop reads CASSPYRGLAKNIQYF. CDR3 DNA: TGTGCCAGTAGTCCCTACAGGGGTCTAGCCAAAAACATTCAGTACTTC. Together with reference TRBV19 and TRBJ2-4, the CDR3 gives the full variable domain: DGGITQSPKYLFRKEGQNVTLSCEQNLNHDAMYWYRQDPGQGLRLIYYSQIVNDFQKGDIAEGYSVSREKKESFPLTVTSAQKNPTAFYLCASSPYRGLAKNIQYFGAGTRLSVL.

This chain's CDR3 is CASKRTGAFQETQYF. CDR3 bases: TGTGCCAGTAAGAGGACAGGGGCCTTCCAAGAGACCCAGTACTTC. The genes are TRBV19 and TRBJ2-5, with 9 bases matching TRBD1. CDR3 length equals 15 residues. With 7 bases clipped from V and 1 base from J, the junction kept 7 bases outside the gene matches. Germline V lookup: CDR1 LNHDA, CDR2 SQIVND (reference sequence). Looking up the rest from reference TRBV19 and TRBJ2-5 gives the full variable domain: DGGITQSPKYLFRKEGQNVTLSCEQNLNHDAMYWYRQDPGQGLRLIYYSQIVNDFQKGDIAEGYSVSREKKESFPLTVTSAQKNPTAFYLCASKRTGAFQETQYFGPGTRLLVL.

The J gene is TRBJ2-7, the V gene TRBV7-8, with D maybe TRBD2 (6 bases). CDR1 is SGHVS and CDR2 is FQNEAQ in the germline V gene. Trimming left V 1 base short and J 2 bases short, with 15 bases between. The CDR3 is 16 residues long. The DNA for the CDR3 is TGTGCCAGCAGCTTAGGGCCCCCGGACTACGCCTACGAGCAGTACTTC. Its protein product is CASSLGPPDYAYEQYF.

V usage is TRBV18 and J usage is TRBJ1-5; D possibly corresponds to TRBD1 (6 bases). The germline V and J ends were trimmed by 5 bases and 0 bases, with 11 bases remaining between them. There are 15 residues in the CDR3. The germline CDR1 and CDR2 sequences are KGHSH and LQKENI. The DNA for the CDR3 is TGTGCCAGCTCAGGTACAGGGTATAGCAATCAGCCCCAGCATTTT. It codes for CASSGTGYSNQPQHF. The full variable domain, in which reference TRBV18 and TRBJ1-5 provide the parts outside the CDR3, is NAGVMQNPRHLVRRRGQEARLRCSPMKGHSHVYWYRQLPEEGLKFMVYLQKENIIDESGMPKERFSAEFPKEGPSILRIQQVVRGDSAAYFCASSGTGYSNQPQHFGDGTRLSIL.

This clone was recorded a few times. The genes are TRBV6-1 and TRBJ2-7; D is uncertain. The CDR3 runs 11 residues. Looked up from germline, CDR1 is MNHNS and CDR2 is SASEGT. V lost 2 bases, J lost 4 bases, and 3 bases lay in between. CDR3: CASSERYEQYF. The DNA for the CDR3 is TGTGCCAGCAGTGAACGGTACGAGCAGTACTTC.

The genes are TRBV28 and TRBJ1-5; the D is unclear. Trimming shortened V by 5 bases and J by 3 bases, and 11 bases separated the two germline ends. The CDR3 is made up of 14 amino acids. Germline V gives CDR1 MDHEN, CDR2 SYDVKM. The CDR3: CASSETTTNQPQHF. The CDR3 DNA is TGTGCCAGCAGTGAGACAACGACCAATCAGCCCCAGCATTTT.

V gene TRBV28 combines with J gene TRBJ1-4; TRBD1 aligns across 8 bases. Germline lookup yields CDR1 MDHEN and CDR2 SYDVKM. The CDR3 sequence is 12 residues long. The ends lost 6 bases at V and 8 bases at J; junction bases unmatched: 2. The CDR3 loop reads CASRTGGEKLFF. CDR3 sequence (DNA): TGTGCCAGCAGAACAGGGGGGGAAAAACTGTTTTTT.

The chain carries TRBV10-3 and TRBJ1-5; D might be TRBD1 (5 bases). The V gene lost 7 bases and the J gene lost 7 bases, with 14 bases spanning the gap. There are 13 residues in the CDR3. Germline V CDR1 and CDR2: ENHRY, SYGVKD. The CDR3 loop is CAINSGGGQPQHF. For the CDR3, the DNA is TGTGCCATCAACTCGGGGGGTGGACAGCCCCAGCATTTT.

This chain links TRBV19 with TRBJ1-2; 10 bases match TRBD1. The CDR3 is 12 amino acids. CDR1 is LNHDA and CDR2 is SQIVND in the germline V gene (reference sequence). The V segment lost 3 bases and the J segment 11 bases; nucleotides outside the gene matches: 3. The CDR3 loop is CASSIGTGDYTF. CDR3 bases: TGTGCCAGTAGTATCGGGACAGGGGATTACACCTTC.

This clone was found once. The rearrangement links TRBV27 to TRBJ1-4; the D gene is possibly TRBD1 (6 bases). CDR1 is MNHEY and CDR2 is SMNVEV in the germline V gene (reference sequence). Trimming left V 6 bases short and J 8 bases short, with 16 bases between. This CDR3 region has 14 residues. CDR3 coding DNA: TGTGCCAGCAGCATTAGGGGGGGTGGCGAAAAACTGTTTTTT. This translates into CASSIRGGGEKLFF.

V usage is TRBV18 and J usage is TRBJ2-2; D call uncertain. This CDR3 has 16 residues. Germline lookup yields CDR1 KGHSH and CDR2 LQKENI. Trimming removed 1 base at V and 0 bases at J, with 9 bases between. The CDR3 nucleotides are TGTGCCAGCTCACCACGCAGGATAGCGAACACCGGGGAGCTGTTTTTT. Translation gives CASSPRRIANTGELFF.

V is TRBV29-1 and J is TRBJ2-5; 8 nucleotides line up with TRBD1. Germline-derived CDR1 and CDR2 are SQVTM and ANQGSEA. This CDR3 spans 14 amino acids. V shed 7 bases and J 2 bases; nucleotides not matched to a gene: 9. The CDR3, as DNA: TGCAGCGCTACCCGAGGGACAGGACAAGAGACCCAGTACTTC. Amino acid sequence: CSATRGTGQETQYF.

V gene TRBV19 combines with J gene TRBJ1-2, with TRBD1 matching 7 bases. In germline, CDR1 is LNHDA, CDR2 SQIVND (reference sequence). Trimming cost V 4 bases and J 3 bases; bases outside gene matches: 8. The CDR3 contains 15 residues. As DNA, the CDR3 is TGTGCCAGTAGTAGGAGGACAGGAGTAGACTATGGCTACACCTTC. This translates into CASSRRTGVDYGYTF. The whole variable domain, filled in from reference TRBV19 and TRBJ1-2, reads DGGITQSPKYLFRKEGQNVTLSCEQNLNHDAMYWYRQDPGQGLRLIYYSQIVNDFQKGDIAEGYSVSREKKESFPLTVTSAQKNPTAFYLCASSRRTGVDYGYTFGSGTRLTVV.

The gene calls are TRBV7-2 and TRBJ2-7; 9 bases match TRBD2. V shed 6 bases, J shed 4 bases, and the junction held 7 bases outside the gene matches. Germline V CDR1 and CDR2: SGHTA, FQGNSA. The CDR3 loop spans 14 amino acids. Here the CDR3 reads CASSFSGSWYEQYF. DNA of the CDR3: TGTGCCAGCAGTTTTAGCGGGAGCTGGTACGAGCAGTACTTC. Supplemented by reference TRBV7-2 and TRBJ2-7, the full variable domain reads GAGVSQSPSNKVTEKGKDVELRCDPISGHTALYWYRQSLGQGLEFLIYFQGNSAPDKSGLPSDRFSAERTGGSVSTLTIQRTQQEDSAVYLCASSFSGSWYEQYFGPGTRLTVT.